This TCR beta chain originates from a study of blood T cell repertoires in COVID-19. Libraries were prepared by immunoSEQ multiplex PCR; TCRdb keeps only in-frame clonotypes and omits some of them. The sample lists roughly 230,000 clones; 65% to 85% were seen once. Trimming pared 4 bases from V and 0 bases from J, leaving 17 bases between. Germline CDR1 is SGHDT and CDR2 is YYEEEE. The CDR3 runs 17 residues. Residents of about two dozen US areas, aged about 18 to 95 years, made up the participants. Two negative PCRs, clearance, or symptom resolution characterized the recovered Cohort 3 donors. The sample comprised PBMCs or T cells enriched from blood (not recorded which). The V call is TRBV5-6, the J call TRBJ1-3, with D perhaps matching TRBD1 (6 bases). This sequence originates from a woman in her fifties or sixties who had recovered from COVID-19. CDR3: CASSPGGGPNSGNTIYF. CDR3 in DNA: TGTGCCAGCAGCCCCGGGGGGGGGCCGAACTCTGGAAACACCATATATTTT. The full variable domain, completed using reference TRBV5-6 and TRBJ1-3, is DAGVTQSPTHLIKTRGQQVTLRCSPKSGHDTVSWYQQALGQGPQFIFQYYEEEERQRGNFPDRFSGHQFPNYSSELNVNALLLGDSALYLCASSPGGGPNSGNTIYFGEGSWLTVV.